Listed below are T cell receptor beta chains from one sample, sequenced in a study of cytomegalovirus exposure and HLA in healthy donors. Profiled with immunoSEQ multiplex PCR; TCRdb holds only in-frame clones, not every one. The data show about 130,000 clones, 81% seen once. Sequencing used PBMCs. These receptors all come from a man aged 18 to 35 in good health and CMV-seronegative. CDR3s include the opening cysteine and the closing phenylalanine or tryptophan. Each record gives: J gene, V gene, D gene, CDR3 length, clone size, CDR3 protein, CDR3 DNA. The D gene is left open where the match is weak. Size values are once, few and many counts, or a class for expanded clones, and some rows have none.

TRBJ1-5	TRBV9	NA	14	NA	CASSVGVGAVPQHF	TGTGCCAGCAGCGTAGGGGTAGGGGCCGTGCCCCAGCATTTT
TRBJ1-6	TRBV2	NA	15	NA	CASSLGSSYNSPLHF	TGTGCCAGCAGCCTGGGGAGCTCCTATAATTCACCCCTCCACTTT
TRBJ1-5	TRBV7-8	TRBD1	17	NA	CASSLMRQTGVPQPQHF	TGTGCCAGCAGCTTAATGCGGCAGACAGGGGTACCTCAGCCCCAGCATTTT
TRBJ2-7	TRBV4-1	NA	12	NA	CASSQAGLEQYF	TGCGCCAGCAGCCAAGCTGGGCTCGAGCAGTACTTC
TRBJ2-7	TRBV7-9	NA	13	NA	CASSESGAYEQYF	TGTGCCAGCAGCGAATCCGGGGCCTACGAGCAGTACTTC
TRBJ2-1	TRBV27	TRBD1	18	NA	CASSGEAGPWTGADEQFF	TGTGCCAGCAGTGGGGAAGCGGGCCCTTGGACAGGGGCTGATGAGCAGTTCTTC
TRBJ1-6	TRBV7-2	NA	14	NA	CASSLGQNNSPLHF	TGTGCCAGCAGCTTGGGACAAAATAATTCACCCCTCCACTTT
TRBJ2-7	TRBV6-5	TRBD1	13	NA	CASGQGARFEQYF	TGTGCCAGCGGACAGGGGGCGCGATTCGAGCAGTACTTC
TRBJ1-1	TRBV11-3	NA	15	NA	CASSLGGTRSTEAFF	TGTGCCAGCAGCTTAGGAGGGACTCGGAGCACTGAAGCTTTCTTT
TRBJ1-1	TRBV5-8	TRBD1	14	few	CASSLQGARTEAFF	TGTGCCAGCAGCCTACAGGGGGCGCGCACTGAAGCTTTCTTT
TRBJ2-1	TRBV7-6	TRBD2	17	few	CASSSLLLAGEINEQFF	TGTGCCAGCAGCTCCTTGCTTCTAGCGGGGGAGATCAATGAGCAGTTCTTC
TRBJ1-5	TRBV30	TRBD1	13	NA	CAWRTGGSQPQHF	TGTGCCTGGAGGACAGGGGGGTCCCAGCCCCAGCATTTT
TRBJ1-5	TRBV9	NA	13	NA	CASSEDFNQPQHF	TGTGCCAGCAGCGAGGACTTTAATCAGCCCCAGCATTTT
TRBJ2-2	TRBV7-6	TRBD1	14	NA	CASMRDRSTGELFF	TGTGCCAGCATGAGGGACAGATCCACCGGGGAGCTGTTTTTT
TRBJ1-1	TRBV7-3	NA	14	NA	CASSATPGGTEAFF	TGTGCCAGCAGCGCGACACCGGGAGGGACTGAAGCTTTCTTT
TRBJ1-2	TRBV5-1	NA	15	NA	CASSLGNVRSGGYTF	TGCGCCAGCAGCTTGGGTAACGTCCGGAGCGGGGGCTACACCTTC
TRBJ2-7	TRBV11-2	NA	14	NA	CASSPIQGTYEQYF	TGTGCCAGCAGCCCAATCCAGGGTACCTACGAGCAGTACTTC
TRBJ2-5	TRBV18	TRBD1	17	NA	CASLPTLGTASQETQYF	TGTGCCAGCTTACCCACCCTGGGGACAGCTAGTCAAGAGACCCAGTACTTC
TRBJ2-7	TRBV6-4	TRBD2	15	NA	CASSVTSGVPYEQYF	TGTGCCAGCAGTGTGACTAGCGGGGTTCCCTACGAGCAGTACTTC
TRBJ2-7	TRBV9	NA	14	NA	CASSPITGTYEQYF	TGTGCCAGCAGCCCGATAACAGGGACCTACGAGCAGTACTTC
TRBJ1-3	TRBV19	NA	14	NA	CASSIGGSGNTIYF	TGTGCCAGTAGTATCGGGGGCTCTGGAAACACCATATATTTT
TRBJ1-6	TRBV7-6	NA	18	NA	CASSLAAGGGSYNSPLHF	TGTGCCAGCAGCTTAGCGGCGGGAGGGGGGTCCTATAATTCACCCCTCCACTTT
TRBJ2-7	TRBV9	NA	15	NA	CASSVVPTTGYEQYF	TGTGCCAGCAGCGTAGTGCCTACGACGGGGTACGAGCAGTACTTC
TRBJ2-7	TRBV6-5	TRBD1	13	NA	CASSSDRGYEQYF	TGTGCCAGCAGTTCCGACAGGGGCTACGAGCAGTACTTC
TRBJ2-5	TRBV6-4	TRBD2	16	NA	CASSPGTSGGGETQYF	TGTGCCAGCAGCCCCGGGACTAGCGGGGGCGGGGAGACCCAGTACTTC
TRBJ2-7	TRBV10-1	NA	12	NA	CASETASGEQYF	TGCGCCAGCGAGACAGCCTCGGGCGAGCAGTACTTC
TRBJ1-1	TRBV9	NA	14	NA	CASSVIQGGAEAFF	TGTGCCAGCAGCGTAATACAGGGCGGCGCTGAAGCTTTCTTT
TRBJ2-2	TRBV6-1	NA	13	NA	CARGAGYLGELFF	TGTGCCAGGGGGGCGGGTTACTTGGGAGAGCTGTTTTTT
TRBJ2-7	TRBV6-5	NA	15	NA	CASSYGQPSSYEQYF	TGTGCCAGCAGTTACGGGCAGCCGAGCTCCTACGAGCAGTACTTC
TRBJ1-2	TRBV25-1	NA	12	NA	CASTAGAHGYTF	TGTGCCAGCACCGCGGGCGCGCATGGCTACACCTTC
TRBJ1-2	TRBV5-6	TRBD1	15	NA	CASDDPRDSDYGYTF	TGTGCCAGCGACGACCCCCGGGACAGCGACTATGGCTACACCTTC
TRBJ2-5	TRBV6-1	NA	13	NA	CASRYHPGETQYF	TGTGCCAGCAGGTACCATCCAGGAGAGACCCAGTACTTC
TRBJ1-1	TRBV9	NA	14	once	CASSVVGRGTEAFF	TGTGCCAGCAGCGTAGTAGGGAGGGGGACTGAAGCTTTCTTT
TRBJ2-7	TRBV7-2	NA	14	NA	CASSLAGLGYEQYF	TGTGCCAGCAGCTTAGCGGGCTTAGGCTACGAGCAGTACTTC
TRBJ1-1	TRBV18	NA	16	NA	CASSPPTGGKPTEAFF	TGTGCCAGCTCACCCCCGACGGGGGGGAAGCCCACTGAAGCTTTCTTT
TRBJ1-2	TRBV30	NA	13	NA	CAWSVRRDNSYTF	TGTGCCTGGAGTGTACGTCGAGACAACAGCTACACCTTC
TRBJ1-2	TRBV25-1	TRBD1	13	NA	CASSAGGSYGYTF	TGTGCCAGCAGTGCAGGGGGCAGCTATGGCTACACCTTC
TRBJ2-3	TRBV9	NA	12	NA	CASSVAEDTQYF	TGTGCCAGCAGCGTAGCTGAGGATACGCAGTATTTT
TRBJ1-1	TRBV6-5	TRBD1	12	NA	CASAQGGTEAFF	TGTGCCAGCGCGCAGGGGGGAACTGAAGCTTTCTTT
TRBJ1-5	TRBV7-9	TRBD1	15	NA	CASSLGQGNNQPQHF	TGTGCCAGCAGCTTAGGACAGGGGAACAATCAGCCCCAGCATTTT
TRBJ1-4	TRBV30	NA	14	once	CAWGAGVANEKLFF	TGTGCCTGGGGGGCGGGGGTAGCTAATGAAAAACTGTTTTTT
TRBJ1-6	TRBV28	TRBD1	15	few	CASTLPGQINSPLHF	TGTGCCAGCACCCTCCCGGGACAGATAAATTCACCCCTCCACTTT
TRBJ1-2	TRBV6-5	TRBD1	13	NA	CASSYQTGYGYTF	TGTGCCAGCAGTTACCAGACAGGGTATGGCTACACCTTC
TRBJ2-7	TRBV6-1	TRBD1	14	few	CASTMTGEGYEQYF	TGTGCCAGCACCATGACAGGGGAAGGCTACGAGCAGTACTTC
TRBJ1-2	TRBV7-9	NA	16	NA	CASSLVSGVINYGYTF	TGTGCCAGCAGCTTGGTTTCGGGGGTAATCAACTATGGCTACACCTTC
TRBJ2-5	TRBV2	NA	13	NA	CASKLEGARTQYF	TGTGCCAGCAAGCTGGAGGGGGCGAGGACCCAGTACTTC
TRBJ2-7	TRBV7-2	TRBD1	14	NA	CASSTTGQSYEQYF	TGTGCCAGCAGCACTACGGGACAGTCCTACGAGCAGTACTTC
TRBJ1-1	TRBV12-5	TRBD1	14	NA	CASGLVQGANEAFF	TGTGCTAGTGGTTTGGTACAGGGGGCGAATGAAGCTTTCTTT
TRBJ2-7	TRBV9	TRBD1	17	NA	CASSVGRGLIGDYEQYF	TGTGCCAGCAGCGTAGGCAGGGGGCTAATCGGCGACTACGAGCAGTACTTC
TRBJ1-4	TRBV5-5	NA	13	once	CASRVGPREKLFF	TGTGCCAGCAGGGTGGGGCCGAGGGAAAAACTGTTTTTT
TRBJ1-2	TRBV7-2	NA	14	NA	CASSSSTENYGYTF	TGTGCCAGCAGCTCCTCGACAGAGAACTATGGCTACACCTTC
TRBJ1-1	TRBV6-5	NA	16	NA	CASSFQGQGSNTEAFF	TGTGCCAGCAGTTTCCAAGGGCAGGGGTCGAACACTGAAGCTTTCTTT
TRBJ2-1	TRBV9	TRBD1	20	NA	CASSAPISLQGAVDYNEQFF	TGTGCCAGCAGCGCACCGATAAGCTTACAGGGGGCAGTGGACTACAATGAGCAGTTCTTC
TRBJ2-7	TRBV11-3	NA	15	NA	CASSLTMEGTSEQYF	TGTGCCAGCAGCTTAACAATGGAGGGTACGAGCGAGCAGTACTTC
TRBJ2-7	TRBV19	NA	18	NA	CASSIGGSGLQRGYEQYF	TGTGCCAGTAGTATAGGGGGTAGCGGACTCCAAAGAGGGTACGAGCAGTACTTC
TRBJ2-7	TRBV6-1	TRBD2	14	NA	CASSEWEGSYEQYF	TGTGCCAGCAGTGAATGGGAGGGGAGCTACGAGCAGTACTTC
TRBJ1-2	TRBV5-6	TRBD1	13	once	CASSMVGQDGYTF	TGTGCCAGCAGCATGGTAGGACAGGATGGCTACACCTTC
TRBJ2-7	TRBV7-9	NA	13	NA	CASSDRTAYEQYF	TGTGCCAGCAGCGACCGGACAGCCTACGAGCAGTACTTC
TRBJ2-5	TRBV5-4	NA	14	NA	CASGRPELQETQYF	TGTGCCAGCGGCCGCCCGGAGCTCCAAGAGACCCAGTACTTC